Presented here are 9 T cell receptor beta chains from one specimen sequenced in a study of cytomegalovirus exposure and HLA in healthy donors. TCRdb's copy holds only in-frame clones and misses some; the assay was immunoSEQ multiplex PCR. Of about 200,000 clones detected, roughly 82% appear once; the ten largest clones hold more than 1.2%. The specimen was PBMCs. The receptors come from a woman aged 18-29 years in good health and CMV-seronegative.

The V gene is TRBV19, the J gene TRBJ1-4; 11 bases are a match to TRBD1. Trimming at V came to 4 bases and at J to 8 bases, leaving 6 bases not matched to a gene. The CDR3 is 15 amino acids. CDR1 and CDR2 from the germline V gene are LNHDA and SQIVND (reference sequence). In DNA form, the CDR3 reads TGTGCCAGTAGTACCCGGGACAGGGGGGCGGAAAAACTGTTTTTT. This codes for CASSTRDRGAEKLFF.

The sample holds a few counts of this clone. The V call is TRBV4-2, the J call TRBJ2-1, with 7 bases lining up with TRBD2. The V gene end was trimmed by 3 bases and the J gene end by 0 bases; junction bases not matched to a gene: 8. Germline V CDR1 and CDR2: LGHNA, YNFKEQ. CDR3 length: 17 amino acids. The CDR3 nucleotides read TGTGCCAGCAGCCATGACGTAGCGGGCCACTCCTACAATGAGCAGTTCTTC. This encodes CASSHDVAGHSYNEQFF.

J is TRBJ1-2 and V is TRBV27; D unclear. The CDR3 consists of 13 residues. From germline, CDR1 is MNHEY and CDR2 SMNVEV (reference sequence). V was trimmed by 5 bases and J by 6 bases, leaving 13 bases between them. The CDR3 sequence is CASSDRRRDGYTF. The CDR3 nucleotides read TGTGCCAGCAGTGACCGGCGGCGGGATGGCTACACCTTC.

The chain links TRBV4-1 to TRBJ2-7, with D possibly matching TRBD2 (6 bases). Germline CDR1 is MGHRA and CDR2 is YSYEKL. This CDR3 spans 15 amino acids. The V gene lost 1 base and the J gene lost 0 bases, with 10 bases spanning the gap. The CDR3 region is CASSQVEGFSYEQYF. The DNA of the CDR3 is TGCGCCAGCAGCCAAGTGGAGGGCTTCTCCTACGAGCAGTACTTC.

In DNA, the CDR3 is TGTGCCAGTAGTCCAGGGTGGCGGGATACGCAGTATTTT. This sequence encodes CASSPGWRDTQYF. This rearrangement joins TRBV19 to TRBJ2-3, with D possibly matching TRBD1 (5 bases). The length of the CDR3 is 13 residues. Trimming cost V 5 bases and J 6 bases, with 12 bases left between them. Germline V gene lookup returns CDR1 LNHDA and CDR2 SQIVND (reference sequence).

Details on this clone: At the DNA level, this CDR3 is encoded by other sequences in the same sample as well. V and J are TRBV10-3 and TRBJ1-4; TRBD1 matches at 8 bases. The J segment lost 7 bases and the V segment lost 0 bases, leaving 4 bases of the junction unmatched. The CDR3 has 15 residues. Looked up from germline, CDR1 is ENHRY and CDR2 is SYGVKD. CDR3 nucleotide sequence: TGTGCCATCAGTGAGTCTCAGGGGGCAGGTGAAAAACTGTTTTTT. Its translation: CAISESQGAGEKLFF.

The chain carries TRBV27 and TRBJ1-2; TRBD1 is a possible D gene (6 bases). The germline V gene encodes CDR1 MNHEY and CDR2 SMNVEV (reference sequence). This CDR3 has 15 amino acids. Trimming left V 4 bases short and J 8 bases short, with 20 bases between. This chain's CDR3 is CASSSRLRGTRGYTF. In DNA form, the CDR3 reads TGTGCCAGCAGTTCCCGCCTCAGGGGTACTAGGGGCTACACCTTC.

A word on this clone: This sample includes further DNA sequences coding for the same CDR3. The chain carries TRBV18 and TRBJ1-1, with TRBD1 identical over 7 bases. The J segment lost 3 bases and the V segment lost 2 bases, leaving 3 bases of the junction unmatched. The CDR3 contains 14 residues. Germline V gene sequence: CDR1 KGHSH, CDR2 LQKENI. CDR3: CASSPRGLDTEAFF. The CDR3 bases are TGTGCCAGCTCACCAAGGGGGCTAGACACTGAAGCTTTCTTT. The whole variable domain, remainder taken from reference TRBV18 and TRBJ1-1, is NAGVMQNPRHLVRRRGQEARLRCSPMKGHSHVYWYRQLPEEGLKFMVYLQKENIIDESGMPKERFSAEFPKEGPSILRIQQVVRGDSAAYFCASSPRGLDTEAFFGQGTRLTVV.

The chain employs TRBV6-5 and TRBJ2-1; 8 bases are a match to TRBD2. This CDR3 has 15 residues. V lost 2 bases to trimming and J lost 0 bases; unmatched junction nucleotides: 0. CDR1 and CDR2 from the germline V gene are MNHEY and SVGAGI. The CDR3 is CASSYGTSSYNEQFF. The CDR3 DNA reads TGTGCCAGCAGTTACGGGACTAGCTCCTACAATGAGCAGTTCTTC.